These 3 T cell receptor beta chains came from one sample sequenced in a study of blood T cell repertoires in COVID-19. The repertoire was sequenced with immunoSEQ multiplex PCR; TCRdb's copy has only in-frame clones and lacks some. The sample holds about 130,000 clones, just under 85% seen once. The sample comprised PBMCs or T cells enriched from blood (not recorded which). These receptors all stem from a man in his fifties or sixties who had recovered from COVID-19.

The chain has TRBV6-5 and TRBJ2-2; TRBD2 agrees at 13 bases. J lost 6 bases, V lost 10 bases, and 5 bases had no gene match. CDR1 is MNHEY, CDR2 SVGAGI, per germline. This CDR3 region has 14 residues. The CDR3 spells CATTSGGAPGELFF. The DNA of the CDR3 is TGTGCCACCACTAGCGGGGGGGCCCCCGGGGAGCTGTTTTTT.

This clone occurred many times. The rearrangement links TRBV5-6 to TRBJ1-6; a weak D match, TRBD1 (5 bases). Germline assignment: CDR1 SGHDT and CDR2 YYEEEE. The CDR3 totals 14 residues. Trimming removed 4 bases at V and 5 bases at J, with 10 bases between. Here the CDR3 DNA reads TGTGCCAGCAGCGCGGGACGGAATAATTCACCCCTCCACTTT. Translated: CASSAGRNNSPLHF.

This chain links TRBV10-3 with TRBJ2-3; the match to TRBD2 covers 7 bases. The CDR3 is made up of 15 amino acids. J was trimmed by 3 bases and V by 1 base; bases with no gene match: 4. Germline V CDR1 and CDR2: ENHRY, SYGVKD. The chain's CDR3 is CAISEWGGVTDTQYF. As DNA, the CDR3 is TGTGCCATCAGTGAGTGGGGGGGGGTGACAGATACGCAGTATTTT.